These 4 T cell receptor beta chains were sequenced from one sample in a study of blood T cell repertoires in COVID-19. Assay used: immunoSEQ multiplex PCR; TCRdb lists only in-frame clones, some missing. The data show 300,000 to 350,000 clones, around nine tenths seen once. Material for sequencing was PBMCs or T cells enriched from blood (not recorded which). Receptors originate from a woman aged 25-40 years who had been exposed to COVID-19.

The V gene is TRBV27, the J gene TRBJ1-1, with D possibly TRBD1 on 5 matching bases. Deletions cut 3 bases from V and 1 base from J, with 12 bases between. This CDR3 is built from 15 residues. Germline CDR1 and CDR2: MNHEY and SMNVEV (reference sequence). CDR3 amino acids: CASSLGPSWNTEAFF. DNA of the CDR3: TGTGCCAGCAGTTTGGGGCCATCGTGGAACACTGAAGCTTTCTTT.

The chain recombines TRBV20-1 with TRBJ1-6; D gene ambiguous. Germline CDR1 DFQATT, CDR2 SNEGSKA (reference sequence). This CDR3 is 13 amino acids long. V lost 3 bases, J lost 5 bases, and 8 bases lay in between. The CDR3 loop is CSASSQNNSPLHF. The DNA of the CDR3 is TGCAGTGCTAGTTCCCAGAATAATTCACCCCTCCACTTT.

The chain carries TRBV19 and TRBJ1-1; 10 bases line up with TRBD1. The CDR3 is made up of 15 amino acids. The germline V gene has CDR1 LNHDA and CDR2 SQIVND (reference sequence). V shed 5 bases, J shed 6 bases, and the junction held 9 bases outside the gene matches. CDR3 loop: CASSPGQGVSAEAFF. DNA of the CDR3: TGTGCCAGTAGTCCAGGACAGGGGGTATCCGCTGAAGCTTTCTTT.

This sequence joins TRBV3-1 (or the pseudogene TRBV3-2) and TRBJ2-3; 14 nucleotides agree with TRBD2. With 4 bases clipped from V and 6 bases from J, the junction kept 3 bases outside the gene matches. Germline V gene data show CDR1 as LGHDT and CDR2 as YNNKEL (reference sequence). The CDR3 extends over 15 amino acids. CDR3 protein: CASSPGTSGSDTQYF. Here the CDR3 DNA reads TGTGCCAGCAGCCCCGGGACTAGCGGGAGTGATACGCAGTATTTT.